Each of the 21 T cell receptor beta chains below was sequenced from the same sample in a study of T-cell reconstitution after alpha-beta-depleted transplantation in children. Unique molecular identifiers tagged the TCRbeta library. MiXCR, applied by TCRdb to the PCR reads, yields one record per CDR3 protein. This table has approximately 350,000 distinct CDR3 sequences, roughly 16% appearing once. Sequenced material: PBMCs, mostly from graft donor cells, taken 360 days after TCRalphabeta/CD19-depleted stem cell transplant. These receptors were obtained from a male patient aged 2 to 10 who had a stem cell transplant for acute lymphoblastic leukemia, so the T cells may come from the graft donor.

V usage is TRBV4-2 and J usage is TRBJ2-2, with no clear D. With 0 bases removed from V and 5 bases from J, the gap between germline ends came to 7 bases. CDR1 LGHNA and CDR2 YNFKEQ come from the germline V gene. The CDR3 contains 14 residues. The CDR3 bases are TGTGCCAGCAGCCAAGACAAGAAAACCGGGGAGCTGTTTTTT. Residues: CASSQDKKTGELFF.

This rearrangement joins TRBV28 to TRBJ2-1; weak D call: TRBD1 (7 bases). This CDR3 contains 15 residues. Germline-derived CDR1 and CDR2 are MDHEN and SYDVKM. The V gene lost 0 bases and the J gene lost 5 bases, with 11 bases spanning the gap. CDR3 amino acids: CASSLWAGGHNEQFF. CDR3 coding DNA: TGTGCCAGCAGTTTATGGGCAGGGGGGCACAATGAGCAGTTCTTC.

The rearrangement links TRBV20-1 to TRBJ2-7; no clear D gene. CDR1 is DFQATT, CDR2 SNEGSKA, per germline (reference sequence). V was pared by 0 bases and J by 5 bases, with 14 bases between. This CDR3 region has 14 residues. The CDR3 region is CSAREAPHTHEQYF. The DNA of the CDR3 is TGCAGTGCTAGAGAGGCACCCCATACCCACGAGCAGTACTTC.

The chain combines TRBV15 with TRBJ1-4; D might be TRBD1 (5 bases). The CDR3 runs 16 residues. Trimming left V 2 bases short and J 6 bases short, with 16 bases between. The V gene's germline CDR1 is LNHNV and CDR2 YYDKDF (reference sequence). The CDR3 DNA reads TGTGCCACCAGCAGAATTCGGGGGGTGGACGATGAAAAACTGTTTTTT. As protein: CATSRIRGVDDEKLFF.

The rearrangement links TRBV12-3 or TRBV12-4 to TRBJ2-7; weak D call: TRBD2 (5 bases). Trimming pared 6 bases from V and 6 bases from J, leaving 15 bases between. This CDR3 is 13 amino acids long. The CDR3 sequence is CASSPPGFAEQYF. For the CDR3, the DNA is TGTGCCAGCAGCCCCCCGGGGTTTGCCGAGCAGTACTTC.

J is TRBJ1-1 and V is TRBV11-2; D is uncertain. Deletions cut 4 bases from V and 0 bases from J, with 6 bases between. Looked up from germline, CDR1 is SGHAT and CDR2 is FQNNGV. This CDR3 contains 13 residues. The CDR3 spells CASSSPLNTEAFF. The CDR3 DNA is TGTGCCAGCAGCTCACCACTGAACACTGAAGCTTTCTTT. Full variable domain (outside the CDR3, taken from reference TRBV11-2 and TRBJ1-1): EAGVAQSPRYKIIEKRQSVAFWCNPISGHATLYWYQQILGQGPKLLIQFQNNGVVDDSQLPKDRFSAERLKGVDSTLKIQPAKLEDSAVYLCASSSPLNTEAFFGQGTRLTVV.

In its sample, this clonotype was seen a few times. The genes are TRBV5-1 and TRBJ2-4; 9 nucleotides match TRBD2. The CDR3 consists of 16 residues. Germline V CDR1 and CDR2: SGHRS, YFSETQ. V was pared by 0 bases and J by 8 bases, with 9 bases of the junction left unmatched. CDR3 nucleotide sequence: TGCGCCAGCAGCTTGGGGATTAGCGGGAGTGAAGACATTCAGTACTTC. It yields the protein CASSLGISGSEDIQYF.

This clonotype has only a few counts. The J gene is TRBJ2-7, the V gene TRBV29-1; D call uncertain. CDR1 SQVTM and CDR2 ANQGSEA come from the germline V gene. Deletions cut 4 bases from V and 3 bases from J, with 10 bases between. The length of the CDR3 is 12 residues. CDR3 region: CSVAGFNYEQYF. CDR3 nucleotide sequence: TGCAGCGTTGCGGGCTTCAACTACGAGCAGTACTTC.

This clonotype was counted between two and nine times. V gene TRBV12-3 or TRBV12-4 combines with J gene TRBJ2-7; 7 bases align to TRBD1. The CDR3 runs 14 residues. V lost 7 bases, J lost 4 bases, and 10 bases stayed unmatched. For the CDR3, the DNA is TGTGCCAGCACCCTGGGGACAGACTTATACGAGCAGTACTTC. It codes for CASTLGTDLYEQYF.

This clonotype was seen ten or more times. The V call is TRBV28, the J call TRBJ2-7; TRBD2 is a possible D gene (6 bases). Trimming removed 2 bases from V and 3 bases from J, with 11 bases in between. Germline CDR1 reads MDHEN; CDR2 reads SYDVKM. The CDR3 length is 14 residues. CDR3 residues: CASSLGDLYYEQYF. As DNA, the CDR3 is TGTGCCAGCAGTTTAGGGGACTTATACTACGAGCAGTACTTC.

The chain couples TRBV4-3 to TRBJ2-3, with a tentative D call TRBD2 (6 bases). The CDR3 is 15 residues long. V was pared by 4 bases and J by 2 bases, with 13 bases between. Germline CDR1 reads LGHNA; CDR2 reads YSLEER. The CDR3 DNA sequence: TGCGCCAGCAGCCCTTACGGGACTTCCACAGATACGCAGTATTTT. Protein: CASSPYGTSTDTQYF.

This clonotype was counted between two and nine times. V is TRBV4-1 and J is TRBJ2-7; 7 bases are shared with TRBD1. CDR3 length: 15 amino acids. V was clipped by 1 base and J by 1 base; unmatched bases: 4. Germline CDR1 MGHRA, CDR2 YSYEKL. This chain's CDR3 is CASSQVIRGSYEQYF. The CDR3 DNA reads TGCGCCAGCAGCCAAGTAATCAGGGGGTCCTACGAGCAGTACTTC.

This clonotype was picked up a small number of times. The V and J genes are TRBV2 and TRBJ2-1; D tentatively reads TRBD1 or TRBD2 (7 bases each). Germline loops: CDR1 SNHLY, CDR2 FYNNEI. The CDR3 spans 14 residues. V lost 8 bases and J lost 3, with 14 bases in between. The CDR3 is CASQGERGYNEQFF. CDR3 in DNA: TGTGCCAGCCAGGGGGAGCGGGGCTACAATGAGCAGTTCTTC.

The chain combines TRBV12-3 or TRBV12-4 with TRBJ1-5, with 7 bases that match TRBD1. The CDR3 extends over 15 amino acids. V lost 8 bases to trimming and J lost 2 bases; unmatched junction nucleotides: 9. This chain's CDR3 is CASRQGRVRNQPQHF. The CDR3, as DNA: TGTGCCAGCCGACAGGGAAGAGTTCGCAATCAGCCCCAGCATTTT.

This clonotype was detected only a few times. V and J are TRBV28 and TRBJ2-3; no reliable D call. This CDR3 comprises 14 residues. Germline V lookup: CDR1 MDHEN, CDR2 SYDVKM. The V end lost 9 bases, the J end lost 2 bases, and 15 bases lay between the germline ends. The CDR3 region is CASSRSHTTDTQYF. CDR3 sequence (DNA): TGTGCCAGTTCGAGGTCACACACCACAGATACGCAGTATTTT.

In its sample, this clonotype was seen many times. The chain carries TRBV7-9 and TRBJ2-7, with D uncertain. Germline CDR1 reads SEHNR; CDR2 reads FQNEAQ (reference sequence). The CDR3 length is 12 residues. With 5 bases removed from V and 3 bases from J, the gap between germline ends came to 8 bases. Written as DNA, the CDR3 is TGTGCCAGCAGCCCCGAGATCTACGAGCAGTACTTC. Translated, it gives CASSPEIYEQYF. Looking up the rest from reference TRBV7-9 and TRBJ2-7 gives the full variable domain: DTGVSQNPRHKITKRGQNVTFRCDPISEHNRLYWYRQTLGQGPEFLTYFQNEAQLEKSRLLSDRFSAERPKGSFSTLEIQRTEQGDSAMYLCASSPEIYEQYFGPGTRLTVT.

The chain uses TRBV10-3 and TRBJ2-2; 9 bases fit TRBD1. Germline V gives CDR1 ENHRY, CDR2 SYGVKD. This CDR3 contains 16 residues. The junction had 7 bases not matched to a gene; V was cut back by 4 bases and J by 4 bases. In nucleotides, the CDR3 is TGTGCCATCAGTGGGGCGGGGACAGGGAGCACCGGGGAGCTGTTTTTT. Amino acids: CAISGAGTGSTGELFF.

This clonotype was seen a handful of times. The rearrangement joins TRBV5-5 to TRBJ2-5, with 8 bases identical to TRBD1. The V and J ends lost 4 bases and 0 bases, in that order; junction bases with no gene match: 11. The CDR3 is 17 amino acids. Per the germline V gene, CDR1 is SGHKS and CDR2 is YYEKEE (reference sequence). CDR3 nucleotides: TGTGCCAGCAGCATCGGACAGGGTGGACGGTACCAAGAGACCCAGTACTTC. It is translated as CASSIGQGGRYQETQYF.

The chain combines TRBV12-3 or TRBV12-4 with TRBJ2-5; no clear D. Deletions cut 1 base from V and 3 bases from J, with 9 bases between. The CDR3 covers 14 residues. CDR3: CASSLGWAKETQYF. In DNA, the CDR3 is TGTGCCAGCAGTTTAGGTTGGGCCAAAGAGACCCAGTACTTC.

A few counts support this clonotype. The rearrangement joins TRBV7-2 to TRBJ2-1; 10 nucleotides align to TRBD2. Trimming took 5 bases from V and 2 from J; bases not matched to a gene: 6. Germline CDR1 is SGHTA and CDR2 is FQGNSA. The CDR3 contains 16 residues. The CDR3 protein is CASSEASGSAYNEQFF. CDR3 DNA: TGTGCCAGCAGCGAAGCTAGCGGGAGTGCCTACAATGAGCAGTTCTTC.

The chain recombines TRBV3-1 with TRBJ2-7, with D perhaps matching TRBD2 (5 bases). The CDR3 has 16 amino acids. The V gene lost 1 base and the J gene lost 5 bases, with 18 bases spanning the gap. The germline CDR1 and CDR2 sequences are LGHDT and YNNKEL (reference sequence). The CDR3 bases are TGTGCCAGCAGCCAAGGGCAGCTAGCCGGGTCGGACGAGCAGTACTTC. Protein product: CASSQGQLAGSDEQYF.